The TCR beta chain described here comes from a study of blood T cell repertoires in COVID-19. Study at large: Sample material is recorded as cDNA or gDNA derived from T cells, B-cell-depleted T cells, or PBMCs.

Seattle's enrolled individuals joined amid active infection and were then monitored longitudinally. Original analysis: Estimation of nucleated cell counts was performed using reference gene primer amplification. Libraries were prepared by immunoSEQ multiplex PCR; TCRdb keeps only in-frame clonotypes and omits some of them. Clone size and V and J calls were adopted from that table, with D and trimming inferred from the DNA. The sample holds 380,000 or so clones, approximately 86% seen once. The origin of this receptor is a woman aged 60-75 years with COVID-19, enrolled during active disease. Sequenced input: peripheral blood.

CDR3 sequence reads: CASSIAGYGYTF. CDR3 in DNA: TGTGCCAGTAGTATAGCAGGGTATGGCTACACCTTC. V is TRBV19 and J is TRBJ1-2; possible D gene TRBD1, 5 bases. Deletions cut 1 base from V and 5 bases from J, with 5 bases between. CDR1 is LNHDA and CDR2 is SQIVND in the germline V gene (reference sequence). CDR3 length: 12 residues.